The table lists the clone carrying this TCR beta chain with many counts. The data were obtained in a study of Graves' ophthalmopathy and Graves' hyperthyroidism. RNA transcripts provided the template for amplifying TCR beta CDR3 regions. Scientists carried out first-round RT-PCR using HTBI primers and then a second-round multiplex PCR. TCRdb re-called the multiplex PCR reads with MiXCR, one entry per CDR3 protein. This sample has about 370,000 distinct CDR3 sequences, with about a sixth found just once. Germline V gives CDR1 KGHDR, CDR2 SFDVKD. The V and J ends lost 3 bases and 5 bases, in that order; junction bases with no gene match: 8. This CDR3 spans 15 amino acids.

The material sequenced was peripheral blood. This receptor was identified in an adult woman with stable Graves' hyperthyroidism. This sequence joins TRBV24-1 and TRBJ2-5, with 7 bases lining up with TRBD1. The DNA for the CDR3 is TGTGCCACCAGTGATCGACAGGGTTTGACGGAGACCCAGTACTTC. It translates to CATSDRQGLTETQYF.